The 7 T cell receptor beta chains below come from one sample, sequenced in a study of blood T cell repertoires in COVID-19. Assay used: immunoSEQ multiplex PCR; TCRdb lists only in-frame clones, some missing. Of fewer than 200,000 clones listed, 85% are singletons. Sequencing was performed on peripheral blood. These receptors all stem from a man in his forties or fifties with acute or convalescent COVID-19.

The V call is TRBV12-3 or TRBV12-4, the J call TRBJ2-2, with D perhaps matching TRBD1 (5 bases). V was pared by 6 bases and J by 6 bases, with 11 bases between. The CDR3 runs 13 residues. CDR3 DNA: TGTGCCAGCAGCTCCAGGGTTGCCGGGGAGCTGTTTTTT. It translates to CASSSRVAGELFF.

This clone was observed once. The CDR3 region is CASTLGGAIQPQHF. CDR3 bases: TGTGCCAGCACCCTAGGGGGGGCGATTCAGCCCCAGCATTTT. The rearrangement links TRBV7-9 to TRBJ1-5; TRBD1 is a possible D gene (6 bases). Trimming cost V 7 bases and J 6 bases, with 16 bases left between them. The CDR3 length is 14 residues. Germline V gene lookup returns CDR1 SEHNR and CDR2 FQNEAQ (reference sequence).

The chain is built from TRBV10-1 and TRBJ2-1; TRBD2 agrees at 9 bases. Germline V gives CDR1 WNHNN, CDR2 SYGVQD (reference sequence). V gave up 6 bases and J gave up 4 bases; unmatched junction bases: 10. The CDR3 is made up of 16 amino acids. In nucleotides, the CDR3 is TGCGCCAGCAGCGGACTAGCGTCCCAAAGTTACAATGAGCAGTTCTTC. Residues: CASSGLASQSYNEQFF.

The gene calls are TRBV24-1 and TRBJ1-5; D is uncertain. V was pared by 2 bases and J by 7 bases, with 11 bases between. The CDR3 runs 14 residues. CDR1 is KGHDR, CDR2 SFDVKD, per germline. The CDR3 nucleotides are TGTGCCACCAGTGATTCTTCGGGGAGCCAGCCCCAGCATTTT. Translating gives CATSDSSGSQPQHF.

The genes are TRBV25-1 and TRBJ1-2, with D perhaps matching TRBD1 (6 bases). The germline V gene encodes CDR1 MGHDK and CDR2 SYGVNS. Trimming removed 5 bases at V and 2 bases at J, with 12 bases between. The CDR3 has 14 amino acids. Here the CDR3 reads CASSSGVINYGYTF. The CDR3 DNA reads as TGTGCCAGCAGTTCAGGGGTTATCAACTATGGCTACACCTTC.

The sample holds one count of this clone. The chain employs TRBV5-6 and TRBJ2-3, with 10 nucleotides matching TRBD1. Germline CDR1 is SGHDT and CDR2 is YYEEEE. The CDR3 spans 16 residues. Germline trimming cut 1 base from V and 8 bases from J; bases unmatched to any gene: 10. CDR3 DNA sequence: TGTGCCAGCAGCTTGCCTACGGGACAGGGGACCGCTACGCAGTATTTT. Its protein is CASSLPTGQGTATQYF.

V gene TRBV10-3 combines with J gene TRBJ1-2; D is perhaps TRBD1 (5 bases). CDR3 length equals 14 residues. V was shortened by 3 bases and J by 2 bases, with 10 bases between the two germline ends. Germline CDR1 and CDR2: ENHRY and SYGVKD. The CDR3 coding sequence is TGTGCCATCAGTGAAGGGGCAGGCAACTATGGCTACACCTTC. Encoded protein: CAISEGAGNYGYTF.